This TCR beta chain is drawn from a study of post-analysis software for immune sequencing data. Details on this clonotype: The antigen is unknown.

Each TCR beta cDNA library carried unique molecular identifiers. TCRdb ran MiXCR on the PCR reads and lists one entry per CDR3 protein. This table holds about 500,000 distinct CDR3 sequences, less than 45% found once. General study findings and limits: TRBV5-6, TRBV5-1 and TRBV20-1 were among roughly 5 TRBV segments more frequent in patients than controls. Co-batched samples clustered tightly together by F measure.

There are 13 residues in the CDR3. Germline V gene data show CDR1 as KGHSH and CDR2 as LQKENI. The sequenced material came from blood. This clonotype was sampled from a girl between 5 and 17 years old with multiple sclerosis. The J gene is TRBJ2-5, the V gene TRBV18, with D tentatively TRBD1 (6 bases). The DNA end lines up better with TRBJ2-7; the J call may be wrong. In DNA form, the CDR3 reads TGTGCCAGCTCACGTACAGGGCGGGACGAGCAGTACTTC. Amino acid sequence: CASSRTGRDEQYF.